This TCR beta chain was captured in a study of blood T cell repertoires in COVID-19. Study summary: Acute and convalescent COVID-19 samples came from the United States, Italy and Spain.

Source study methods: Amplification with reference gene primers provided the estimates of nucleated cell counts. Generated by immunoSEQ multiplex PCR, the TCRdb table keeps only in-frame clones and is missing some. V and J calls and clone size are copied from that table; D and trimming were computed from the DNA. There are 150,000 to 200,000 clones in the sample; approximately 83% occur only once, and 13% lies in the top ten. CDR3 length: 15 residues. V was pared by 4 bases and J by 7 bases, with 9 bases of the junction left unmatched. Germline CDR1 is SGHRS and CDR2 is YFSETQ. This chain uses TRBV5-1 with TRBJ2-1; 9 nucleotides agree with TRBD2. The TCR originated in an older woman who had recovered from COVID-19. Source material: PBMCs or T cells enriched from blood (not recorded which). The CDR3 region is CASSPFSSGENEQFF. CDR3 nucleotide sequence: TGCGCCAGCAGCCCCTTTTCTAGCGGGGAAAATGAGCAGTTCTTC.